The source of this T cell receptor (beta chain) is a study of cytomegalovirus exposure and HLA in healthy donors. With 4 bases clipped from V and 2 bases from J, the junction kept 5 bases outside the gene matches. The V gene's germline CDR1 is SGHRS and CDR2 YFSETQ. The CDR3 runs 16 residues. This clone was counted between two and nine times. 13 Jbeta primers and 60 Vbeta primers were used for the PCR. Assay: immunoSEQ multiplex PCR; the TCRdb copy retains only in-frame clones and omits some. The sample has roughly 100,000 clones, 78% seen once; the top ten hold about 3.3%. The V and J genes are TRBV5-1 and TRBJ2-7; TRBD2 matches 14 bases. The sample comprised PBMCs. This receptor was obtained from a woman in her thirties or forties in good health and CMV-seronegative. CDR3 in DNA: TGCGCCAGCAGCGGGGGACTAGCGGGAGCCCCCTACGAGCAGTACTTC. Its protein is CASSGGLAGAPYEQYF.